The source of this T cell receptor (beta chain) is a study of human T cells and chemical hapten exposure. Looking at the study overall: Throughout a study of around six months, patients underwent weekly scalp administration of diphenylcyclopropenone doses. The patient population, which was mostly female, had alopecia areata, totalis or universalis. Upper back patch tests used 0.01% DPC, scored after 6 days.

This clonotype was seen repeatedly, ten times or more. Time point indicated: patch test 2, 6 weeks after DPC sensitization. The treatment: therapeutic diphenylcyclopropenone sensitization with weekly scalp DPC. The donor pool consisted of alopecia patients aged 18 to 70 years, considered suitable for DPC. TCRdb re-called the RACE reads through MiXCR, storing one row per CDR3 protein. In the table there are 85,000 to 100,000 distinct CDR3 sequences, approximately 11% of which are singletons. V gave up 9 bases and J gave up 4 bases, with 15 bases separating them. The germline CDR1 and CDR2 sequences are MDHEN and SYDVKM. The CDR3 is made up of 13 amino acids.

The receptor was derived from a man aged 35-49 years with alopecia areata. Some clones in this sample may be carry-over from other donors' samples. The V and J genes are TRBV28 and TRBJ1-2; D remains unclear. The specimen comprised whole blood, sampled in connection with sensitization to the hapten diphenylcyclopropenone (DPC). CDR3 nucleotides: TGTGCCAGTGAACCTCAGTCCGTCTATGGCTACACCTTC. This translates into CASEPQSVYGYTF.